The entry below gives a single T cell receptor (beta chain) sequence along with its context. Antigen: not known. This entry comes from a study of T cells in Graves' hyperthyroidism and ophthalmopathy. Across the whole study: Before treatment of any kind, peripheral blood was taken at initial diagnosis. Study outcomes and limitations: Model output signaled ophthalmopathy a median roughly 6.1 months ahead of onset.

TCR beta CDR3 sequences were amplified from RNA transcripts. TCR CDR3 underwent first-round RT-PCR with the HTBI primer set. TCRdb reprocessed the multiplex PCR reads with MiXCR, giving one entry per CDR3 protein. The profile covers 550,000 to 800,000 distinct CDR3 sequences, with around a sixth appearing a single time and 15% to 17% taken by the ten largest. Trimming left V 3 bases short and J 8 bases short, with 16 bases between. Germline V gene sequence: CDR1 MNHEY, CDR2 SMNVEV (reference sequence). The length of the CDR3 is 14 residues. The TCR was taken from a man aged 50-60 years with Graves' hyperthyroidism. What was sequenced was blood. This sequence joins TRBV27 and TRBJ1-1; D is ambiguous. The DNA of the CDR3 is TGTGCCAGCAGTTTTGGCTCGAAGACAACCGAAGCTTTCTTT. Protein sequence: CASSFGSKTTEAFF.